Detailed here is one TCR beta chain. Its antigen is unidentified. Trimming cost V 8 bases and J 2 bases, with 4 bases left between them. Germline V gene lookup returns CDR1 LNHDA and CDR2 SQIVND (reference sequence). The CDR3 has 11 amino acids. This sample is drawn from a study of CD4+ T cells in melanoma. Findings and caveats of the study: Diverse differentiation states were reported for melanoma neoantigen-specific CD4+ T cells. CD8+ T cell, macrophage and B cell function reportedly correlated with neoantigen-specific CD4+ T cells.

The protocol was immunoSEQ multiplex PCR, while the TCRdb copy is restricted to in-frame clones and leaves out a portion. The sample includes some 110,000 clones, around 93% of them seen just once. The origin of this receptor is a human donor with melanoma. What was sequenced was peripheral blood. The V and J genes are TRBV19 and TRBJ1-5; D gene uncertain. CDR3 nucleotide sequence: TGTGCCAGTGGGGGCAATCAGCCCCAGCATTTT. Translating gives CASGGNQPQHF.